Below are 29 T cell receptor beta chains sequenced from a single sample in a study of blood T cell repertoires in COVID-19. TCRdb's copy holds only in-frame clones and misses some; the assay was immunoSEQ multiplex PCR. The table lists tens of thousands of clones, about 77% of them singletons. The specimen sequenced was peripheral blood. The source is a human donor in a cohort sampled during active COVID-19.

The chain is built from TRBV28 and TRBJ1-1, with D tentatively TRBD1 (5 bases). V lost 5 bases and J 4 bases, leaving 5 bases between the germline ends. Germline CDR1 MDHEN, CDR2 SYDVKM. The CDR3 extends over 11 amino acids. The CDR3 nucleotides read TGTGCCAGCAGTAGGGGCACTGAAGCTTTCTTT. Its protein product is CASSRGTEAFF. The full variable domain, in which reference TRBV28 and TRBJ1-1 provide the parts outside the CDR3, is DVKVTQSSRYLVKRTGEKVFLECVQDMDHENMFWYRQDPGLGLRLIYFSYDVKMKEKGDIPEGYSVSREKKERFSLILESASTNQTSMYLCASSRGTEAFFGQGTRLTVV.

This chain joins TRBV7-7 and TRBJ2-1; 10 bases agree with TRBD2. V dropped 2 bases and J dropped 10; count of bases not matched to a gene: 14. The germline CDR1 and CDR2 sequences are SSHAT and FNYEAQ (reference sequence). This CDR3 contains 17 residues. CDR3 sequence: CASSLPTGTSAGGEQFF. For the CDR3, the DNA is TGTGCCAGCAGCTTACCAACCGGGACTAGCGCCGGGGGGGAGCAGTTCTTC.

This chain links TRBV5-4 with TRBJ2-7, with TRBD2 identical over 14 bases. V shed 4 bases, J shed 6 bases, and the junction held 9 bases outside the gene matches. The V gene's germline CDR1 is SGHNT and CDR2 YYREEE (reference sequence). This CDR3 contains 16 residues. CDR3 loop: CASSTGTSGRSGEQYF. CDR3 sequence (DNA): TGTGCCAGCAGCACGGGGACTAGCGGGAGAAGTGGCGAGCAGTACTTC.

The CDR3 sequence: CATWRGPGETQYF. The CDR3 DNA follows: TGTGCCACCTGGCGGGGGCCTGGCGAGACCCAGTACTTC. The genes are TRBV10-3 and TRBJ2-5; possibly TRBD2 for D (7 bases). Trimming cost V 10 bases and J 5 bases, with 17 bases left between them. Germline loops: CDR1 ENHRY, CDR2 SYGVKD. This CDR3 spans 13 amino acids.

The V gene is TRBV27, the J gene TRBJ2-3, with unresolved D. Germline V gives CDR1 MNHEY, CDR2 SMNVEV (reference sequence). Trimming removed 2 bases at V and 1 base at J, with 7 bases between. This CDR3 has 14 residues. Written as DNA, the CDR3 is TGTGCCAGCAGTTTAGGTGTAGGCACAGATACGCAGTATTTT. It specifies CASSLGVGTDTQYF.

The chain joins TRBV7-8 to TRBJ2-7, with a weak D call TRBD2 (6 bases). V lost 0 bases and J 4 bases, leaving 13 bases between the germline ends. Looked up from germline, CDR1 is SGHVS and CDR2 is FQNEAQ. The CDR3 has 15 amino acids. The CDR3 spells CASSLAVAERYEQYF. CDR3 bases: TGTGCCAGCAGCTTAGCTGTAGCGGAAAGATACGAGCAGTACTTC.

The V call is TRBV7-3, the J call TRBJ1-2; possibly TRBD1 for D (6 bases). The CDR3 consists of 20 residues. Germline V gene lookup returns CDR1 SGHTA and CDR2 FQGTGA. V dropped 1 base and J dropped 4 bases, with 28 bases sitting between them. The CDR3 region is CASSLMAQGIVFGLVYGYTF. The CDR3 DNA sequence: TGTGCCAGCAGCTTAATGGCCCAGGGGATCGTATTTGGATTGGTCTATGGCTACACCTTC.

This clone was observed many times. The CDR3 reads CASSPEGLNQPQHF. CDR3 bases: TGCGCCAGCAGTCCGGAGGGGCTCAATCAGCCCCAGCATTTT. The V and J genes are TRBV5-1 and TRBJ1-5, with D perhaps matching TRBD1 (5 bases). The CDR3 runs to 14 residues. Looked up from germline, CDR1 is SGHRS and CDR2 is YFSETQ. V lost 5 bases to trimming and J lost 3 bases, with 12 bases between them.

V gene TRBV12-3 or TRBV12-4 combines with J gene TRBJ2-1, with D possibly matching TRBD2 (5 bases). Trimming left V 2 bases short and J 15 bases short, with 17 bases between. This CDR3 spans 13 amino acids. CDR3 in DNA: TGTGCCAGCAGTTTAAGAGCTACCGGCGGGCGGTTCTTC. It is translated as CASSLRATGGRFF.

This chain connects TRBV18 to TRBJ2-7, with TRBD2 matching 12 bases. CDR1 is KGHSH and CDR2 is LQKENI in the germline V gene. The CDR3 spans 15 residues. Losses at the gene ends were 4 bases for V and 6 bases for J; bases not matched to a gene: 7. The CDR3 is CASSLRLAGESEQYF. CDR3 DNA sequence: TGTGCCAGCTCACTCCGACTAGCGGGGGAAAGCGAGCAGTACTTC.

J is TRBJ1-1 and V is TRBV10-1, with TRBD1 identical over 7 bases. The CDR3 consists of 15 residues. CDR1 and CDR2 from the germline V gene are WNHNN and SYGVQD (reference sequence). Germline trimming cut 4 bases from V and 2 bases from J; bases unmatched to any gene: 7. Written as DNA, the CDR3 is TGCGCCAGCAGTGGAGCCACAGGGGCTAACACTGAAGCTTTCTTT. This sequence encodes CASSGATGANTEAFF.

This clone was counted a single time. The genes are TRBV28 and TRBJ1-2; 8 bases are shared with TRBD1. Trimming removed 2 bases from V and 7 bases from J; junction bases left unmatched: 3. CDR1 is MDHEN and CDR2 is SYDVKM in the germline V gene. CDR3 length: 13 residues. Written as DNA, the CDR3 is TGTGCCAGCAGTTTAACCCAGGGGGCTGGCTACACCTTC. It translates to CASSLTQGAGYTF.

V usage is TRBV5-1 and J usage is TRBJ2-3; TRBD1 matches at 8 bases. From germline, CDR1 is SGHRS and CDR2 YFSETQ. The CDR3 consists of 14 residues. J lost 6 bases, V lost 3 bases, and 6 bases had no gene match. CDR3 sequence reads: CASSSGTGGDTQYF. For the CDR3, the DNA is TGCGCCAGCAGCTCGGGGACAGGCGGGGATACGCAGTATTTT.

This chain joins TRBV10-3 and TRBJ1-2; 10 positions match TRBD1. Germline V gene sequence: CDR1 ENHRY, CDR2 SYGVKD. With V trimmed by 8 bases and J by 0 bases, 3 bases remained unmatched. This CDR3 has 14 amino acids. The CDR3 reads CAIRTGGTNYGYTF. The CDR3 region has the DNA TGTGCCATCCGGACAGGGGGAACTAACTATGGCTACACCTTC.

This clone was picked up a small number of times. This chain connects TRBV10-1 to TRBJ2-1; 13 bases fit TRBD2. The CDR3 loop spans 15 amino acids. Looked up from germline, CDR1 is WNHNN and CDR2 is SYGVQD (reference sequence). V dropped 2 bases and J dropped 5; count of bases not matched to a gene: 0. CDR3 loop: CASSEGTSGDNEQFF. The CDR3 DNA reads TGCGCCAGCAGTGAGGGGACTAGCGGGGACAATGAGCAGTTCTTC.

This chain uses TRBV30 with TRBJ2-7; 8 bases line up with TRBD2. Germline loops: CDR1 GTSNPN, CDR2 SVGIG (reference sequence). The CDR3 covers 15 residues. The J segment lost 3 bases and the V segment lost 6 bases, leaving 13 bases of the junction unmatched. The CDR3 reads CACGTARTSSYEQYF. The DNA of the CDR3 is TGTGCCTGCGGAACCGCCAGGACTAGCAGCTACGAGCAGTACTTC.

This rearrangement joins TRBV12-3 or TRBV12-4 to TRBJ2-5, with 9 positions matching TRBD1. The V and J ends lost 6 bases and 8 bases, in that order; junction bases with no gene match: 7. The CDR3 totals 13 residues. CDR3 DNA sequence: TGTGCCAGCAGCTTGGGGGACAGGGAAACCCAGTACTTC. It codes for CASSLGDRETQYF.

V is TRBV3-1 (or the pseudogene TRBV3-2) and J is TRBJ1-1; perhaps TRBD1 as D (5 bases). The germline CDR1 and CDR2 sequences are LGHDT and YNNKEL (reference sequence). V lost 1 base and J 0 bases, leaving 12 bases between the germline ends. This CDR3 has 16 residues. The CDR3 reads CASSQGAGIMNTEAFF. The CDR3 DNA reads TGTGCCAGCAGCCAAGGGGCAGGGATAATGAACACTGAAGCTTTCTTT.

This chain uses TRBV18 with TRBJ2-5; no definite D call. Germline V gene sequence: CDR1 KGHSH, CDR2 LQKENI. The length of the CDR3 is 13 residues. V was pared by 3 bases and J by 2 bases, with 7 bases between. The CDR3 loop is CASSPSLQETQYF. CDR3 nucleotides: TGTGCCAGCTCACCTTCGTTGCAAGAGACCCAGTACTTC.

The V gene is TRBV5-5, the J gene TRBJ2-1, with 7 positions matching TRBD1. Trimming cost V 0 bases and J 8 bases; bases outside gene matches: 5. This CDR3 comprises 14 residues. CDR1 is SGHKS, CDR2 YYEKEE, per germline (reference sequence). The CDR3 sequence: CASSLGQGKDEQFF. In DNA form, the CDR3 reads TGTGCCAGCAGCTTGGGACAGGGTAAGGATGAGCAGTTCTTC.

This clone showed up many times. V and J are TRBV5-1 and TRBJ1-1, with unresolved D. The CDR3 loop spans 14 amino acids. The V end lost 2 bases, the J end lost 4 bases, and 12 bases lay between the germline ends. CDR1 and CDR2 from the germline V gene are SGHRS and YFSETQ. The CDR3 coding sequence is TGCGCCAGCAGCTTACGGGAGCCGAGCACTGAAGCTTTCTTT. It translates to CASSLREPSTEAFF.

This clone came up once. The chain combines TRBV2 with TRBJ2-5, with TRBD2 as a possible D gene (6 bases). V gave up 3 bases and J gave up 7 bases, with 18 bases separating them. Per the germline V gene, CDR1 is SNHLY and CDR2 is FYNNEI. This CDR3 has 15 residues. The CDR3 here is CASSDRETRLGTQYF. CDR3 DNA sequence: TGTGCCAGCAGTGATCGGGAGACTCGATTAGGGACCCAGTACTTC.

The J gene is TRBJ2-7, the V gene TRBV29-1; 10 bases are a match to TRBD1. Germline loops: CDR1 SQVTM, CDR2 ANQGSEA. Germline trimming cut 4 bases from V and 0 bases from J; bases unmatched to any gene: 3. This CDR3 has 14 residues. CDR3 residues: CSVVGTGDSYEQYF. The DNA for the CDR3 is TGCAGCGTTGTGGGGACAGGGGACTCCTACGAGCAGTACTTC.

The chain employs TRBV6-5 and TRBJ2-7; TRBD1 aligns across 10 bases. The V and J ends lost 6 bases and 4 bases, in that order; junction bases with no gene match: 6. Germline CDR1 MNHEY, CDR2 SVGAGI. The CDR3 has 14 amino acids. The CDR3, as DNA: TGTGCCAGCAGACGGACAGGGGGGTTATACGAGCAGTACTTC. Translating gives CASRRTGGLYEQYF.

This rearrangement joins TRBV28 to TRBJ1-5; D is perhaps TRBD1 (6 bases). CDR3 length: 14 residues. Germline V gene sequence: CDR1 MDHEN, CDR2 SYDVKM. Trimming cost V 3 bases and J 6 bases, with 12 bases left between them. The CDR3 DNA reads TGTGCCAGCAGTTTTCCAGGGGCAGCTCAGCCCCAGCATTTT. Translated: CASSFPGAAQPQHF.

The gene calls are TRBV6-5 and TRBJ1-1, with 8 bases fitting TRBD1. There are 15 residues in the CDR3. J was trimmed by 7 bases and V by 6 bases; bases with no gene match: 13. Looked up from germline, CDR1 is MNHEY and CDR2 is SVGAGI. The CDR3 is CASSAGTGGAYEAFF. CDR3 DNA sequence: TGTGCCAGCAGCGCCGGGACAGGAGGGGCATATGAAGCTTTCTTT.

The chain couples TRBV7-2 to TRBJ2-7; tentative D call: TRBD2 (6 bases). V lost 1 base to trimming and J lost 3 bases, with 10 bases between them. This CDR3 region has 14 residues. Germline V gene sequence: CDR1 SGHTA, CDR2 FQGNSA. The CDR3 here is CASSLDGGSYEQYF. The DNA of the CDR3 is TGTGCCAGCAGCTTAGACGGGGGAAGCTACGAGCAGTACTTC.

V is TRBV5-1 and J is TRBJ2-2; 9 bases map to TRBD2. The trim removed 6 bases at V and 3 bases at J, leaving 30 bases unmatched. Germline V gene data show CDR1 as SGHRS and CDR2 as YFSETQ. The CDR3 totals 23 residues. CDR3 sequence reads: CASTASTTGGRWREGGDTGELFF. In nucleotides, the CDR3 is TGCGCCAGCACCGCCTCAACTACGGGGGGGCGATGGCGGGAGGGAGGTGACACCGGGGAGCTGTTTTTT.

This clone was picked up a small number of times. The genes are TRBV5-1 and TRBJ1-1, with no clear D. In germline, CDR1 is SGHRS, CDR2 YFSETQ. The ends were cut back, 0 bases at V and 1 base at J, with 10 bases in the middle. This CDR3 region has 15 residues. The CDR3 region has the DNA TGCGCCAGCAGCTTGGAAGGCGGGCGGAACACTGAAGCTTTCTTT. Protein: CASSLEGGRNTEAFF.